The clone carrying this T cell receptor beta chain was picked up a small number of times. As yet, its antigen is unknown. Both TRBC1 and TRBC2 were covered by a beta constant-region primer of two equimolar oligonucleotides. Nested alpha and beta constant-region primers with the SP2 primer drove four PCR rounds on ligated cDNA. TCRdb reprocessed the UMI-ligation and nested PCR reads via MiXCR and lists one record per CDR3 protein. The sample yields roughly 150,000 distinct CDR3 sequences, roughly 23% seen once. These data come from a study of naive and memory T cell subsets. Study-level findings and limits: Naive repertoires, especially CD8, held a few larger clonotypes, possibly memory cells re-expressing CD45RA.

V lost 2 bases to trimming and J lost 8 bases, with 4 bases between them. The CDR3 sequence is 11 residues long. Germline V lookup: CDR1 MNHEY, CDR2 SVGAGI. The chain combines TRBV6-5 with TRBJ2-1; D unresolved. This receptor was identified in a human donor in good health. Sequencing was done on a sample of naive CD4+ T cells from blood. The DNA of the CDR3 is TGTGCCAGCAGTTACATGGATGAGCAGTTCTTC. It encodes CASSYMDEQFF.